The clone carrying this T cell receptor beta chain was recorded many times. The data were obtained in a study of T-cell reconstitution after alpha-beta-depleted transplantation in children. TCRbeta library preparation incorporated unique molecular identifiers. Using its own MiXCR run on the PCR reads, TCRdb lists one record per CDR3 protein. The table has 300,000 or so distinct CDR3 sequences, approximately 9.6% seen once. This sequence originates from a human donor who donated a stem cell graft to a child with SCID. The sample in question was PBMCs from the stem cell graft donor, obtained from the stem cell graft.

The CDR3 here is CASCGVANTEAFF. Here the CDR3 DNA reads TGCGCCAGCTGTGGAGTCGCGAATACTGAAGCTTTCTTT. The chain uses TRBV5-1 and TRBJ1-1; no definite D call. V dropped 7 bases and J dropped 5 bases, with 15 bases sitting between them. The CDR3 is made up of 13 amino acids. Germline V gene sequence: CDR1 SGHRS, CDR2 YFSETQ.